This T cell receptor (beta chain) emerged from a study of patients and donors after allogeneic stem cell transplantation. A single record per CDR3 protein comes from TCRdb applying MiXCR to the RT-PCR reads. The table has approximately 61,000 distinct CDR3 sequences, 10% to 15% seen once. This CDR3 has 17 amino acids. Trimming cost V 0 bases and J 0 bases; bases outside gene matches: 3. Germline V CDR1 and CDR2: MNHEY, SVGAGI. This TCR was sampled from a human donor who was either an allogeneic HSCT recipient or a stem cell or donor lymphocyte infusion donor (not recorded which). It is not recorded whose cells these are; they may come from a transplant donor. J is TRBJ1-3 and V is TRBV6-5; 9 nucleotides agree with TRBD1. Sequenced: blood, either unsorted or a sorted T cell fraction (not recorded which). The CDR3 loop reads CASSYSQDRGSGNTIYF. The CDR3 DNA reads as TGTGCCAGCAGTTACTCACAGGACAGGGGCTCTGGAAACACCATATATTTT.